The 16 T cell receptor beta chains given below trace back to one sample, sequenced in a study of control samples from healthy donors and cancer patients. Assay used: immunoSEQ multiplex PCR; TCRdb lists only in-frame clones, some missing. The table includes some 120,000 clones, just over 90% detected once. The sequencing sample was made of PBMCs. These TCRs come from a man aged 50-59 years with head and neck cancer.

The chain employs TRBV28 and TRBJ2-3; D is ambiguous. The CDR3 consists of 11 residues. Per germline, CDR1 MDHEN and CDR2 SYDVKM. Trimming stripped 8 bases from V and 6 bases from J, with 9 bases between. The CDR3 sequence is CASYYMDTQYF. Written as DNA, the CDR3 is TGTGCCAGCTACTACATGGATACGCAGTATTTT.

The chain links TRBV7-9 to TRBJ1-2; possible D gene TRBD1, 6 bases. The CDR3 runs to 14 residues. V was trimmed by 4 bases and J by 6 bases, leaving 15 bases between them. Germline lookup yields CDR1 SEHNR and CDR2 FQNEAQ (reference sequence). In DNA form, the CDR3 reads TGTGCCAGCAGCTCACTACAGGGCCGAGATGGCTACACCTTC. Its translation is CASSSLQGRDGYTF. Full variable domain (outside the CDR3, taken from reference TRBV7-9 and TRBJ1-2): DTGVSQNPRHKITKRGQNVTFRCDPISEHNRLYWYRQTLGQGPEFLTYFQNEAQLEKSRLLSDRFSAERPKGSFSTLEIQRTEQGDSAMYLCASSSLQGRDGYTFGSGTRLTVV.

The CDR3, as DNA: TGTGCCAGCAGCATCGGAGGGGCAGGGGATCAGCCCCAGCATTTT. Its translation is CASSIGGAGDQPQHF. This rearrangement joins TRBV3-1 (or the pseudogene TRBV3-2) to TRBJ1-5; D possibly corresponds to TRBD1 (6 bases). The V end was cut by 5 bases, the J end by 5 bases, with 16 bases between. The CDR3 has 15 residues. Per germline, CDR1 LGHDT and CDR2 YNNKEL (reference sequence).

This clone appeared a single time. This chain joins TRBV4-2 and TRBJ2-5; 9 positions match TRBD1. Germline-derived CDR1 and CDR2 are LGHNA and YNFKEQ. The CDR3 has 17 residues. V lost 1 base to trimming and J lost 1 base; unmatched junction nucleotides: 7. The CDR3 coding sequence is TGTGCCAGCAGCCAAGGGGGGGGACAGGGCCCCCAAGAGACCCAGTACTTC. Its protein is CASSQGGGQGPQETQYF.

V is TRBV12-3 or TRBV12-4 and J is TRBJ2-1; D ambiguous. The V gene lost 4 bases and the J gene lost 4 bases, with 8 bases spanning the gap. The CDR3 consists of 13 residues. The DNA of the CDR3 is TGTGCCAGCAGTTCGGATATATACAATGAGCAGTTCTTC. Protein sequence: CASSSDIYNEQFF.

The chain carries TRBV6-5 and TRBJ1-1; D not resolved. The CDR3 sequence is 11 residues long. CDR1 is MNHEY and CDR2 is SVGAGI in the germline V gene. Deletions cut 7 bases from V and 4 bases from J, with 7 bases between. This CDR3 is CASTLSTEAFF. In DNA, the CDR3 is TGTGCCAGCACCCTGAGCACTGAAGCTTTCTTT.

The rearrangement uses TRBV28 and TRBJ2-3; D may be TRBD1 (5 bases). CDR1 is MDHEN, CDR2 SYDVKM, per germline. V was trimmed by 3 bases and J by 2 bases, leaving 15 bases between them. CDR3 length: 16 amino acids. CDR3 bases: TGTGCCAGCAGTTTCTATTCGGACACTCTCACAGATACGCAGTATTTT. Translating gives CASSFYSDTLTDTQYF.

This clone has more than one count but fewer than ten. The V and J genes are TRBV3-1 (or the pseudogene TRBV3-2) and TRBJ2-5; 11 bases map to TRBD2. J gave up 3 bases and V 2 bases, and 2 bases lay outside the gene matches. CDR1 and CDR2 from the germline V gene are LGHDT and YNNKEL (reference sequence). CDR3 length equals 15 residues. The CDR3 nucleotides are TGTGCCAGCAGCCAACCGACTAGCGGGGAAGAGACCCAGTACTTC. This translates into CASSQPTSGEETQYF.

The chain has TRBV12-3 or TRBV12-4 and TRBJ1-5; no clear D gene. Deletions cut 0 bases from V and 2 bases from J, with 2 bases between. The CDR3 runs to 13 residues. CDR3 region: CASSLARNQPQHF. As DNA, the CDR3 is TGTGCCAGCAGTTTAGCGCGCAATCAGCCCCAGCATTTT.

The CDR3 sequence is CASSPKISTDTQYF. The CDR3 DNA follows: TGCGCCAGCAGCCCTAAGATATCCACAGATACGCAGTATTTT. The chain carries TRBV5-1 and TRBJ2-3; D unclear. The V gene's germline CDR1 is SGHRS and CDR2 YFSETQ. Trimming took 4 bases from V and 2 from J, leaving 11 bases between them. The length of the CDR3 is 14 residues.

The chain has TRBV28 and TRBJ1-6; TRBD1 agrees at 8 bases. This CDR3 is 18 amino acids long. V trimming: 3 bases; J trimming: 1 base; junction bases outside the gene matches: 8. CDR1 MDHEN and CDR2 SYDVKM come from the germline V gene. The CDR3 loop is CASSLVTGGRSYNSPLHF. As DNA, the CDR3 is TGTGCCAGCAGTTTGGTAACAGGGGGAAGGTCCTATAATTCACCCCTCCACTTT.

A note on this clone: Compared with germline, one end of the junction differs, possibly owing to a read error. CDR3 nucleotide sequence: TGTGCCAGCAGTGAAGCAGGCTACGATTACTTT. Translated, it gives CASSEAGYDYF. V usage is TRBV2 and J usage is TRBJ2-3; D unclear. CDR3 length equals 11 residues. Per the germline V gene, CDR1 is SNHLY and CDR2 is FYNNEI. The variable domain in full, completed from reference TRBV2 and TRBJ2-3, reads EPEVTQTPSHQVTQMGQEVILRCVPISNHLYFYWYRQILGQKVEFLVSFYNNEISEKSEIFDDQFSVERPDGSNFTLKIRSTKLEDSAMYFCASSEAGYDYFGPGTRLTVL.

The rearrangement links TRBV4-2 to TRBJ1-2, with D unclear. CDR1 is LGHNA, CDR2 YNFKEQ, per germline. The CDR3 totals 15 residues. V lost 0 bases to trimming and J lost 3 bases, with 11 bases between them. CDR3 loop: CASSQDLTEDYGYTF. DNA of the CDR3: TGTGCCAGCAGCCAAGATCTAACGGAAGACTATGGCTACACCTTC.

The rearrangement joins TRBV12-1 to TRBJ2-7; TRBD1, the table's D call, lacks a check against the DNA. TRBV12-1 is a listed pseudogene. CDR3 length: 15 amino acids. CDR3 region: CASSPGGTGGYEQYF. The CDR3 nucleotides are TGTGCCAGCAGCCCGGGGGGGACAGGGGGTTACGAGCAGTACTTC.

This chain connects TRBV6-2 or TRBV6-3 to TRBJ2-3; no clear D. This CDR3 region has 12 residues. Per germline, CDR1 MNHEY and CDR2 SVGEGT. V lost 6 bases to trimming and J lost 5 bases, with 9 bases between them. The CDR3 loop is CASSRQQDTQYF. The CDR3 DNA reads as TGTGCCAGCAGCCGCCAGCAAGATACGCAGTATTTT.

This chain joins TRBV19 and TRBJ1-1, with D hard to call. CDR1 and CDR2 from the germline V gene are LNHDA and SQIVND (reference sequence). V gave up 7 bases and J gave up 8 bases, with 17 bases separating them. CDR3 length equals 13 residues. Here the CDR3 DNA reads TGTGCCAGTAATAAATACTCAGGTAGGGAAGCTTTCTTT. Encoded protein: CASNKYSGREAFF.